A single sample is the source of the 25 T cell receptor beta chains below, sequenced in a study of radiation and T cells in renal cell carcinoma. Time point of the sample: blood 4 weeks post-SBRT, at nephrectomy. Sample treatment: 15 Gy SBRT to primary tumor, nephrectomy 4 weeks later. Produced via immunoSEQ multiplex PCR; TCRdb's table is partial and in-frame only. The sample lists roughly 80,000 clones, approximately 87% seen once, with approximately 2.4% in the top ten. The sequencing here drew on blood, taken from a patient whose treatment included radiotherapy and nephrectomy. Receptors were obtained from a woman aged 60-75 years with renal cell carcinoma.

The chain is built from TRBV5-4 and TRBJ2-2; D remains unclear. V lost 7 bases to trimming and J lost 4 bases, with 8 bases between them. CDR3 length: 12 amino acids. The V gene's germline CDR1 is SGHNT and CDR2 YYREEE (reference sequence). This chain's CDR3 is CASHPITGELFF. In DNA, the CDR3 is TGTGCCAGCCATCCAATCACCGGGGAGCTGTTTTTT.

V is TRBV4-2 and J is TRBJ2-7; D not certain. The CDR3 runs to 15 residues. V lost 3 bases, J lost 3 bases, and 15 bases lay in between. Germline values: CDR1 LGHNA, CDR2 YNFKEQ. The DNA for the CDR3 is TGTGCCAGCAGCCAGCTTGAGACCGCAAACTACGAGCAGTACTTC. It encodes CASSQLETANYEQYF.

The rearrangement links TRBV11-3 to TRBJ2-3; TRBD1 is a possible D gene (5 bases). The CDR3 is made up of 12 amino acids. The germline V gene has CDR1 SGHNT and CDR2 YENEEA. Trimming cost V 5 bases and J 5 bases, with 8 bases left between them. The CDR3 DNA reads TGTGCCAGCAGCCAGGGTAAAGATACGCAGTATTTT. It is translated as CASSQGKDTQYF.

V is TRBV7-2 and J is TRBJ1-2, with D possibly TRBD1 on 6 matching bases. Germline CDR1 SGHTA, CDR2 FQGNSA. The CDR3 runs 13 residues. V dropped 3 bases and J dropped 4 bases, with 9 bases sitting between them. The CDR3 DNA sequence: TGTGCCAGCAGCTTTGGACAGATCTATGGCTACACCTTC. This gives the protein CASSFGQIYGYTF.

The genes are TRBV5-1 and TRBJ2-1; TRBD1 matches 9 bases. This CDR3 has 15 amino acids. CDR1 is SGHRS and CDR2 is YFSETQ in the germline V gene. The V gene end was trimmed by 3 bases and the J gene end by 5 bases; junction bases not matched to a gene: 6. In DNA form, the CDR3 reads TGCGCCAGCAGCTACTCCGGGACAGGGAACAATGAGCAGTTCTTC. Residues: CASSYSGTGNNEQFF. Using reference TRBV5-1 and TRBJ2-1 for the parts outside the CDR3, the full variable domain is KAGVTQTPRYLIKTRGQQVTLSCSPISGHRSVSWYQQTPGQGLQFLFEYFSETQRNKGNFPGRFSGRQFSNSRSEMNVSTLELGDSALYLCASSYSGTGNNEQFFGPGTRLTVL.

The chain couples TRBV7-9 to TRBJ2-1; D unclear. There are 12 residues in the CDR3. Germline CDR1 is SEHNR and CDR2 is FQNEAQ (reference sequence). V was pared by 0 bases and J by 9 bases, with 6 bases between. CDR3 sequence reads: CASSLASIEQFF. The CDR3 DNA reads TGTGCCAGCAGCTTAGCGTCGATTGAGCAGTTCTTC.

V gene TRBV28 combines with J gene TRBJ2-7; weak D call: TRBD2 (5 bases). This CDR3 is built from 13 residues. Germline V gene lookup returns CDR1 MDHEN and CDR2 SYDVKM. The V gene lost 6 bases and the J gene lost 2 bases, with 11 bases spanning the gap. CDR3 residues: CASRPAGTYEQYF. The DNA for the CDR3 is TGTGCCAGCAGGCCCGCGGGCACCTACGAGCAGTACTTC. Based on the CDR3 plus reference TRBV28 and TRBJ2-7, the full variable domain is DVKVTQSSRYLVKRTGEKVFLECVQDMDHENMFWYRQDPGLGLRLIYFSYDVKMKEKGDIPEGYSVSREKKERFSLILESASTNQTSMYLCASRPAGTYEQYFGPGTRLTVT.

The gene calls are TRBV27 and TRBJ2-1, with D hard to call. The CDR3 has 12 residues. From germline, CDR1 is MNHEY and CDR2 SMNVEV (reference sequence). The V end lost 2 bases, the J end lost 9 bases, and 8 bases lay between the germline ends. The CDR3 protein is CASSLMYREQFF. The CDR3 DNA follows: TGTGCCAGCAGTTTAATGTATCGTGAGCAGTTCTTC.

The genes are TRBV19 and TRBJ1-6; D might be TRBD1 (6 bases). V was clipped by 5 bases and J by 0 bases, with 8 bases between them. CDR1 is LNHDA and CDR2 is SQIVND in the germline V gene (reference sequence). This CDR3 has 15 residues. Written as DNA, the CDR3 is TGTGCCAGTAGTCAGGGGAGCTCCTATAATTCACCCCTCCACTTT. This gives the protein CASSQGSSYNSPLHF.

The chain recombines TRBV2 with TRBJ2-7; 9 positions match TRBD2. Germline V gene data show CDR1 as SNHLY and CDR2 as FYNNEI. There are 19 residues in the CDR3. V lost 1 base, J lost 1 base, and 14 bases stayed unmatched. CDR3 in DNA: TGTGCCAGCAGTGAAGAACTCCCTTCGGGTAGCGGGAGTTCCTACGAGCAGTACTTC. Translated: CASSEELPSGSGSSYEQYF.

This chain links TRBV10-3 with TRBJ2-5, with 9 bases lining up with TRBD1. Germline CDR1 ENHRY, CDR2 SYGVKD. The CDR3 length is 17 residues. V lost 10 bases to trimming and J lost 4 bases; unmatched junction nucleotides: 19. CDR3 in amino acids: CATTNRDRVYRGETQYF. For the CDR3, the DNA is TGTGCCACCACGAACCGGGACAGGGTCTATAGAGGAGAGACCCAGTACTTC.

The rearrangement links TRBV6-1 to TRBJ2-5; a weak D match, TRBD2 (6 bases). The CDR3 is 14 amino acids. Germline CDR1 and CDR2: MNHNS and SASEGT. The V and J ends lost 4 bases and 5 bases respectively, with 14 bases between them. Here the CDR3 DNA reads TGTGCCAGCAGTGGGGGGGTCACCCGGGAGACCCAGTACTTC. Translation gives CASSGGVTRETQYF.

V is TRBV4-3 and J is TRBJ2-7; D possibly matches TRBD1 or TRBD2 (5 bases each). Germline CDR1 and CDR2: LGHNA and YSLEER. The CDR3 loop spans 15 amino acids. Trimming shortened V by 2 bases and J by 3 bases, and 14 bases separated the two germline ends. The CDR3 coding sequence is TGCGCCAGCAGCCAATCCGGGACCGGGATCTACGAGCAGTACTTC. Its translation: CASSQSGTGIYEQYF.

As to this clone: The same CDR3 can be traced to other DNA sequences in this sample. The chain combines TRBV19 with TRBJ1-5, with 9 nucleotides matching TRBD1. In germline, CDR1 is LNHDA, CDR2 SQIVND (reference sequence). The CDR3 has 14 amino acids. The junction had 2 bases not matched to a gene; V was cut back by 7 bases and J by 1 base. The CDR3 region is CASTDRGSNQPQHF. The CDR3 nucleotides are TGTGCCAGTACGGACAGGGGAAGCAATCAGCCCCAGCATTTT.

This chain links TRBV14 with TRBJ2-1; no reliable D call. There are 14 residues in the CDR3. CDR1 and CDR2 from the germline V gene are SGHDN and FVKESK. Trimming removed 0 bases at V and 16 bases at J, with 19 bases between. The CDR3 coding sequence is TGTGCCAGCAGCCAAGATCTGGGAAAGCTTCGGGTCTTCTTC. Translating gives CASSQDLGKLRVFF.

V is TRBV11-2 and J is TRBJ2-7; D not resolved. Germline V gives CDR1 SGHAT, CDR2 FQNNGV. The length of the CDR3 is 13 residues. Trimming pared 0 bases from V and 6 bases from J, leaving 9 bases between. CDR3 amino acids: CASSLEGGSEQYF. The CDR3 nucleotides read TGTGCCAGCAGCTTAGAAGGTGGTTCCGAGCAGTACTTC.

This chain joins TRBV9 and TRBJ2-3; D gene uncertain. The germline gives CDR1 SGDLS, CDR2 YYNGEE. The CDR3 has 15 residues. V was clipped by 4 bases and J by 2 bases, with 14 bases between them. CDR3 bases: TGTGCCAGCAGCACTCGCGGTTCCGACACAGATACGCAGTATTTT. It is translated as CASSTRGSDTDTQYF.

This clone was recorded a few times. This chain uses TRBV7-9 with TRBJ2-2; possibly TRBD1 for D (5 bases). Germline V gives CDR1 SEHNR, CDR2 FQNEAQ (reference sequence). Trimming left V 4 bases short and J 5 bases short, with 14 bases between. The CDR3 contains 15 residues. CDR3 sequence reads: CASSSRARTTGELFF. The CDR3 coding sequence is TGTGCCAGCAGCTCTAGGGCCCGGACAACCGGGGAGCTGTTTTTT.

The rearrangement joins TRBV5-6 to TRBJ1-3; 12 bases map to TRBD1. V was clipped by 3 bases and J by 1 base; unmatched bases: 8. Germline CDR1 reads SGHDT; CDR2 reads YYEEEE. The CDR3 runs to 18 residues. This CDR3 reads CASSWWGTGGFSGNTIYF. In DNA, the CDR3 is TGTGCCAGCAGCTGGTGGGGGACAGGGGGCTTTTCTGGAAACACCATATATTTT. Variable domain in full (rest from reference TRBV5-6 and TRBJ1-3): DAGVTQSPTHLIKTRGQQVTLRCSPKSGHDTVSWYQQALGQGPQFIFQYYEEEERQRGNFPDRFSGHQFPNYSSELNVNALLLGDSALYLCASSWWGTGGFSGNTIYFGEGSWLTVV.

V gene TRBV7-3 combines with J gene TRBJ2-2; 8 nucleotides agree with TRBD2. The V segment lost 5 bases and the J segment 2 bases; nucleotides outside the gene matches: 4. The length of the CDR3 is 15 residues. Germline assignment: CDR1 SGHTA and CDR2 FQGTGA. CDR3: CASSPGGLNTGELFF. DNA for the CDR3: TGTGCCAGCAGCCCGGGGGGGCTAAACACCGGGGAGCTGTTTTTT. The complete variable domain, with remaining parts taken from reference TRBV7-3 and TRBJ2-2, reads GAGVSQTPSNKVTEKGKYVELRCDPISGHTALYWYRQSLGQGPEFLIYFQGTGAADDSGLPNDRFFAVRPEGSVSTLKIQRTERGDSAVYLCASSPGGLNTGELFFGEGSRLTVL.

The chain uses TRBV5-6 and TRBJ2-1; 7 bases match TRBD2. Losses at the gene ends were 4 bases for V and 10 bases for J; bases not matched to a gene: 14. The CDR3 is 15 amino acids. Germline lookup yields CDR1 SGHDT and CDR2 YYEEEE. The CDR3 protein is CASSPVNGRRKEQFF. CDR3 bases: TGTGCCAGCAGCCCCGTGAACGGGAGGAGAAAGGAGCAGTTCTTC. Full variable domain (rest looked up from reference TRBV5-6 and TRBJ2-1): DAGVTQSPTHLIKTRGQQVTLRCSPKSGHDTVSWYQQALGQGPQFIFQYYEEEERQRGNFPDRFSGHQFPNYSSELNVNALLLGDSALYLCASSPVNGRRKEQFFGPGTRLTVL.

This clone was recorded only once. The gene calls are TRBV6-1 and TRBJ2-3, with 7 positions matching TRBD2. The CDR3 loop spans 18 amino acids. Germline V gene sequence: CDR1 MNHNS, CDR2 SASEGT. J lost 6 bases, V lost 3 bases, and 18 bases had no gene match. This CDR3 is CASSDTGGGGAFWDTQYF. CDR3 coding DNA: TGTGCCAGCAGTGACACGGGTGGCGGGGGAGCTTTTTGGGATACGCAGTATTTT.

This clone was counted a few times. The J gene is TRBJ2-2, the V gene TRBV5-1; 9 nucleotides align to TRBD1. J lost 7 bases, V lost 3 bases, and 4 bases had no gene match. The CDR3 length is 14 residues. In germline, CDR1 is SGHRS, CDR2 YFSETQ. The CDR3 sequence is CASSSTGGFGELFF. The CDR3 nucleotides read TGCGCCAGCAGCTCCACAGGGGGCTTCGGGGAGCTGTTTTTT.

V gene TRBV6-6 combines with J gene TRBJ1-2; maybe TRBD1 (5 bases). This CDR3 spans 14 amino acids. The germline gives CDR1 MNHNY, CDR2 SVGAGI (reference sequence). Trimming pared 7 bases from V and 2 bases from J, leaving 14 bases between. Here the CDR3 reads CASTGTDANYGYTF. The DNA for the CDR3 is TGTGCCAGCACCGGGACCGATGCCAACTATGGCTACACCTTC.

The chain is built from TRBV28 and TRBJ1-2, with D possibly matching TRBD1 (5 bases). Trimming cost V 7 bases and J 4 bases, with 13 bases left between them. Per germline, CDR1 MDHEN and CDR2 SYDVKM. The CDR3 is 13 amino acids. CDR3 protein: CASTSGGGYGYTF. The CDR3 DNA reads TGTGCCAGCACCTCCGGGGGTGGCTATGGCTACACCTTC.